These T cell receptor beta chains were read from a single sample in a study of T-cell memory formation after mild COVID-19. TCRdb re-called the 5' RACE reads with MiXCR, one entry per CDR3 protein. Among roughly 35,000 distinct CDR3 sequences listed, under 25% were seen once. Sequences were obtained from PBMCs or a T cell subset sorted from them (not recorded which). These receptors all stem from an adult who had mild COVID-19 (a few samples of this study predate the infection). Cell type and time point are not known. Both conserved end residues are part of each CDR3. D genes are given only for firm matches. Clone size is not always given. Where it is, it says once, few, many or a class for expanded clones.

J gene: TRBJ2-4; V gene: TRBV27; D gene: -; clone size: -; CDR3 protein: CASSRNRVAKNIQYF; CDR3 DNA: TGTGCCAGCAGTCGGAACAGGGTAGCCAAAAACATTCAGTACTTC
J gene: TRBJ1-1; V gene: TRBV7-9; D gene: -; clone size: many; CDR3 protein: CASSQSLGNTEAFF; CDR3 DNA: TGTGCCAGCAGCCAATCTCTAGGTAACACTGAAGCTTTCTTT
J gene: TRBJ2-1; V gene: TRBV5-6; D gene: -; clone size: -; CDR3 protein: CASSLRVEQFF; CDR3 DNA: TGTGCCAGCAGCTTGCGGGTTGAGCAGTTCTTC
J gene: TRBJ2-3; V gene: TRBV2; D gene: TRBD1; clone size: -; CDR3 protein: CASSIDVLQGETDTQYF; CDR3 DNA: TGTGCCAGCAGTATCGATGTCCTACAGGGGGAGACGGATACGCAGTATTTT
J gene: TRBJ1-2; V gene: TRBV7-9; D gene: TRBD1; clone size: -; CDR3 protein: CASIQGQGGYGYTF; CDR3 DNA: TGTGCCAGCATACAAGGACAGGGTGGTTATGGCTACACCTTC
J gene: TRBJ1-1; V gene: TRBV4-1; D gene: -; clone size: many; CDR3 protein: CASSQRDLGLSGEAFF; CDR3 DNA: TGCGCCAGCAGCCAACGGGACTTGGGGCTCTCTGGTGAAGCTTTCTTT
J gene: TRBJ2-3; V gene: TRBV12-3/TRBV12-4; D gene: -; clone size: many; CDR3 protein: CASSPKTAGRTDTQYF; CDR3 DNA: TGTGCCAGCAGTCCAAAAACGGCGGGACGGACAGATACGCAGTATTTT
J gene: TRBJ2-3; V gene: TRBV6-1; D gene: -; clone size: many; CDR3 protein: CASSDSYSTDTQYF; CDR3 DNA: TGTGCCAGCAGTGATTCTTACAGCACAGATACGCAGTATTTT
J gene: TRBJ1-2; V gene: TRBV12-3/TRBV12-4; D gene: -; clone size: many; CDR3 protein: CASTLTGSGSPYGYTF; CDR3 DNA: TGTGCCAGCACCTTAACGGGGTCGGGGTCCCCCTATGGCTACACCTTC
J gene: TRBJ2-1; V gene: TRBV5-1; D gene: -; clone size: medium-sized; CDR3 protein: CASALILTGPNEQFF; CDR3 DNA: TGCGCCAGCGCCCTCATTTTGACAGGCCCCAATGAGCAGTTCTTC
J gene: TRBJ2-1; V gene: TRBV5-1; D gene: -; clone size: -; CDR3 protein: CASSSFPGSYNEQFF; CDR3 DNA: TGCGCCAGCAGCAGCTTTCCGGGCTCCTACAATGAGCAGTTCTTC
J gene: TRBJ2-1; V gene: TRBV7-9; D gene: TRBD1; clone size: -; CDR3 protein: CASSLGTGDEQFF; CDR3 DNA: TGTGCCAGCAGCTTAGGGACAGGGGATGAGCAGTTCTTC
J gene: TRBJ1-1; V gene: TRBV20-1; D gene: -; clone size: -; CDR3 protein: CSARQMNTEAFF; CDR3 DNA: TGCAGTGCCAGACAGATGAACACTGAAGCTTTCTTT
J gene: TRBJ1-4; V gene: TRBV7-9; D gene: -; clone size: once; CDR3 protein: CASSLRTTNEKLFF; CDR3 DNA: TGTGCCAGCAGCTTACGCACAACTAATGAAAAACTGTTTTTT
J gene: TRBJ2-7; V gene: TRBV23-1; D gene: -; clone size: -; CDR3 protein: CASSPPYDRETYEQYF; CDR3 DNA: TGCGCCAGCAGTCCGCCGTACGACAGAGAGACCTACGAGCAGTACTTC
J gene: TRBJ2-1; V gene: TRBV9; D gene: TRBD2; clone size: -; CDR3 protein: CASSRGGEAEQFF; CDR3 DNA: TGTGCCAGCAGCCGCGGGGGGGAAGCGGAGCAGTTCTTC
J gene: TRBJ1-1; V gene: TRBV5-6; D gene: -; clone size: many; CDR3 protein: CASSLAGNTEAFF; CDR3 DNA: TGTGCCAGCAGCTTGGCCGGGAACACTGAAGCTTTCTTT
J gene: TRBJ2-1; V gene: TRBV29-1; D gene: TRBD2; clone size: -; CDR3 protein: CTHRLAGGDEQFF; CDR3 DNA: TGCACCCACCGACTAGCGGGAGGGGATGAGCAGTTCTTC
J gene: TRBJ1-4; V gene: TRBV25-1; D gene: TRBD1; clone size: -; CDR3 protein: CASSEGQLGEKLFF; CDR3 DNA: TGTGCCAGCAGTGAGGGACAGTTAGGCGAAAAACTGTTTTTT
J gene: TRBJ2-3; V gene: TRBV2; D gene: -; clone size: many; CDR3 protein: CASSVEDTQYF; CDR3 DNA: TGTGCCAGCAGTGTGGAAGATACGCAGTATTTT
J gene: TRBJ2-1; V gene: TRBV10-3; D gene: -; clone size: many; CDR3 protein: CAISESLGPSYNEQFF; CDR3 DNA: TGTGCCATCAGTGAGTCCCTCGGCCCTTCCTACAATGAGCAGTTCTTC
J gene: TRBJ1-2; V gene: TRBV6-2/TRBV6-3; D gene: -; clone size: many; CDR3 protein: CASSYSSRTYGYTF; CDR3 DNA: TGTGCCAGCAGTTACTCTTCCCGGACTTATGGCTACACCTTC
J gene: TRBJ2-5; V gene: TRBV5-1; D gene: -; clone size: many; CDR3 protein: CASSEQAHQETQYF; CDR3 DNA: TGCGCCAGCAGCGAGCAGGCGCATCAAGAGACCCAGTACTTC
J gene: TRBJ1-5; V gene: TRBV6-5; D gene: TRBD1; clone size: many; CDR3 protein: CASRTGGAYSNQPQHF; CDR3 DNA: TGTGCCAGCCGGACAGGGGGTGCCTATAGCAATCAGCCCCAGCATTTT
J gene: TRBJ2-2; V gene: TRBV6-5; D gene: TRBD1; clone size: many; CDR3 protein: CASSTGIGELFF; CDR3 DNA: TGTGCCAGCTCGACAGGGATCGGGGAGCTGTTTTTT
J gene: TRBJ1-1; V gene: TRBV7-9; D gene: -; clone size: -; CDR3 protein: CASSLAGVNTEAFF; CDR3 DNA: TGTGCCAGCAGCTTAGCGGGGGTGAACACTGAAGCTTTCTTT
J gene: TRBJ2-7; V gene: TRBV2; D gene: -; clone size: -; CDR3 protein: CASREQDYEQYF; CDR3 DNA: TGTGCCAGCAGGGAACAGGACTACGAGCAGTACTTC
J gene: TRBJ1-1; V gene: TRBV6-1; D gene: -; clone size: few; CDR3 protein: CASTRGRATEAFF; CDR3 DNA: TGTGCCTCAACTCGGGGGAGGGCCACTGAGGCTTTCTTT
J gene: TRBJ1-6; V gene: TRBV10-3; D gene: -; clone size: many; CDR3 protein: CAISDEGVSVTLHF; CDR3 DNA: TGTGCCATCAGTGATGAGGGGGTATCGGTCACCCTCCACTTT
J gene: TRBJ2-3; V gene: TRBV2; D gene: TRBD1; clone size: many; CDR3 protein: CASSSQGAGLSTDTQYF; CDR3 DNA: TGTGCCAGCAGCTCACAGGGGGCAGGTCTTAGCACAGATACGCAGTATTTT
J gene: TRBJ2-3; V gene: TRBV5-1; D gene: -; clone size: many; CDR3 protein: CASSFGQNTDTQYF; CDR3 DNA: TGCGCCAGCAGCTTCGGACAGAACACAGATACGCAGTATTTT
J gene: TRBJ2-1; V gene: TRBV24-1; D gene: TRBD1; clone size: many; CDR3 protein: CATSADDGTGRPNEQFF; CDR3 DNA: TGTGCCACCAGTGCGGATGACGGGACAGGACGACCCAATGAGCAGTTCTTC
J gene: TRBJ1-1; V gene: TRBV4-1; D gene: -; clone size: many; CDR3 protein: CASRQGAGITTEAFF; CDR3 DNA: TGCGCCAGCAGACAAGGAGCGGGAATAACGACTGAAGCTTTCTTT
J gene: TRBJ2-3; V gene: TRBV5-4; D gene: TRBD1; clone size: many; CDR3 protein: CAASGQGTDTQYF; CDR3 DNA: TGTGCCGCTTCGGGACAGGGAACAGATACGCAGTATTTT
J gene: TRBJ2-5; V gene: TRBV12-3/TRBV12-4; D gene: -; clone size: many; CDR3 protein: CASARAAGETQYF; CDR3 DNA: TGTGCCAGCGCCAGGGCGGCGGGGGAGACCCAGTACTTC
J gene: TRBJ2-1; V gene: TRBV2; D gene: TRBD2; clone size: -; CDR3 protein: CASSEEAGRAYNEQFF; CDR3 DNA: TGTGCCAGCAGTGAAGAAGCGGGGAGGGCCTACAATGAGCAGTTCTTC
J gene: TRBJ1-4; V gene: TRBV25-1; D gene: -; clone size: few; CDR3 protein: CASSGSEDAVFF; CDR3 DNA: TGTGCCAGCAGTGGATCGGAGGACGCAGTGTTTTTT
J gene: TRBJ2-1; V gene: TRBV20-1; D gene: -; clone size: many; CDR3 protein: CSARDKAYNEQFF; CDR3 DNA: TGCAGTGCTAGAGATAAGGCCTACAATGAGCAGTTCTTC
J gene: TRBJ2-7; V gene: TRBV19; D gene: TRBD2; clone size: many; CDR3 protein: CASSISGTDTYEQYF; CDR3 DNA: TGTGCCAGTAGTATAAGCGGGACGGATACGTACGAGCAGTACTTC
J gene: TRBJ2-1; V gene: TRBV5-5; D gene: -; clone size: many; CDR3 protein: CASSPRLGSANEQFF; CDR3 DNA: TGTGCCAGCAGCCCCCGCTTAGGGTCCGCCAATGAGCAGTTCTTC
J gene: TRBJ2-7; V gene: TRBV3-1; D gene: TRBD1; clone size: many; CDR3 protein: CASSLGQGPREQYF; CDR3 DNA: TGTGCCAGCAGCTTGGGACAGGGTCCTCGGGAGCAGTACTTC
J gene: TRBJ2-2; V gene: TRBV7-9; D gene: TRBD2; clone size: many; CDR3 protein: CASSWGLAGRAGELFF; CDR3 DNA: TGTGCCAGCAGCTGGGGACTAGCGGGAAGAGCCGGGGAGCTGTTTTTT
J gene: TRBJ1-4; V gene: TRBV7-2; D gene: -; clone size: many; CDR3 protein: CASSSHRAANEKLFF; CDR3 DNA: TGTGCCAGCAGCTCGCACAGGGCTGCTAATGAAAAACTGTTTTTT
J gene: TRBJ1-1; V gene: TRBV30; D gene: -; clone size: many; CDR3 protein: CAWSPLSGQAFF; CDR3 DNA: TGTGCCTGGAGTCCCCTATCCGGTCAAGCTTTCTTT
J gene: TRBJ1-2; V gene: TRBV20-1; D gene: -; clone size: many; CDR3 protein: CSEQGPSGYTF; CDR3 DNA: TGCAGCGAACAGGGCCCCTCGGGCTACACCTTC
J gene: TRBJ1-2; V gene: TRBV7-9; D gene: -; clone size: few; CDR3 protein: CASSGAGSHGYTF; CDR3 DNA: TGTGCCAGCAGCGGCGCCGGGTCTCATGGCTACACCTTC
J gene: TRBJ2-1; V gene: TRBV29-1; D gene: TRBD2; clone size: many; CDR3 protein: CSVLARGLAFYNEQFF; CDR3 DNA: TGCAGCGTTTTAGCCCGGGGACTAGCGTTTTACAATGAGCAGTTCTTC
J gene: TRBJ1-5; V gene: TRBV20-1; D gene: TRBD1; clone size: few; CDR3 protein: CSAGTGGQPQHF; CDR3 DNA: TGCAGTGCTGGGACAGGGGGACAGCCCCAGCATTTT
J gene: TRBJ1-5; V gene: TRBV19; D gene: -; clone size: few; CDR3 protein: CASKDGALRRQPQHF; CDR3 DNA: TGTGCCAGTAAAGATGGGGCCCTTCGTCGGCAGCCCCAGCATTTT
J gene: TRBJ1-2; V gene: TRBV7-9; D gene: -; clone size: few; CDR3 protein: CASGFEGHRHYGYTF; CDR3 DNA: TGTGCCTCCGGCTTCGAAGGACACCGACACTATGGCTACACCTTC
J gene: TRBJ2-5; V gene: TRBV7-8; D gene: TRBD1; clone size: -; CDR3 protein: CASRPTRGPETQYF; CDR3 DNA: TGTGCCAGCAGACCAACCAGGGGGCCCGAGACCCAGTACTTC
J gene: TRBJ2-3; V gene: TRBV7-3; D gene: -; clone size: many; CDR3 protein: CASSVRGSGSDTQYF; CDR3 DNA: TGTGCCAGCAGCGTCAGGGGTTCGGGATCAGATACGCAGTATTTT
J gene: TRBJ1-1; V gene: TRBV29-1; D gene: TRBD1; clone size: many; CDR3 protein: CSVQTGGGNTEAFF; CDR3 DNA: TGCAGCGTTCAGACAGGGGGCGGGAACACTGAAGCTTTCTTT
J gene: TRBJ2-1; V gene: TRBV12-3/TRBV12-4; D gene: -; clone size: many; CDR3 protein: CASSPWSSYNEQFF; CDR3 DNA: TGTGCCAGCAGTCCTTGGAGCTCCTACAATGAGCAGTTCTTC
J gene: TRBJ2-7; V gene: TRBV4-1; D gene: -; clone size: -; CDR3 protein: CASSQGKGSYEQYF; CDR3 DNA: TGCGCCAGCAGCCAAGGTAAAGGGTCCTACGAGCAGTACTTC
J gene: TRBJ2-6; V gene: TRBV12-3/TRBV12-4; D gene: -; clone size: many; CDR3 protein: CASSGNLGANVLTF; CDR3 DNA: TGTGCCAGCAGCGGTAATTTAGGGGCCAACGTCCTGACTTTC
J gene: TRBJ1-3; V gene: TRBV7-2; D gene: TRBD1; clone size: many; CDR3 protein: CASSPQGARGNTIYF; CDR3 DNA: TGTGCCAGCAGCCCACAGGGGGCGCGCGGAAACACCATATATTTT
J gene: TRBJ1-4; V gene: TRBV25-1; D gene: TRBD1; clone size: many; CDR3 protein: CASSDLRGQYEKLFF; CDR3 DNA: TGTGCCAGCAGTGATCTCAGGGGGCAGTATGAAAAACTGTTTTTT